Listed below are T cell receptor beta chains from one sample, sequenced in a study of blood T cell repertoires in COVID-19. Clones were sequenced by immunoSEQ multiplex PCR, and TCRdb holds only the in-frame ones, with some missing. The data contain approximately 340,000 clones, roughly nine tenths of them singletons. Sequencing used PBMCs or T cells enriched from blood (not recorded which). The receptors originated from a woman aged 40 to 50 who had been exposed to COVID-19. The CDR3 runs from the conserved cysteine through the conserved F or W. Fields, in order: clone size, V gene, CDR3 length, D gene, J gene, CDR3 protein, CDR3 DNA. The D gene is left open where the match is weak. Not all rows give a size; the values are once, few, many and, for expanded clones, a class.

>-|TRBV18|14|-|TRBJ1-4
CASSFRGANEKLFF
TGTGCCAGCTCGTTCCGGGGGGCGAATGAAAAACTGTTTTTT
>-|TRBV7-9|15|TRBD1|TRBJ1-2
CASSLAGQGSDGYTF
TGTGCCAGCAGCTTAGCTGGACAGGGGAGTGATGGCTACACCTTC
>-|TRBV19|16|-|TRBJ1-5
CASRFQIAGGNQPQHF
TGTGCCAGTAGGTTTCAAATAGCAGGGGGCAATCAGCCCCAGCATTTT
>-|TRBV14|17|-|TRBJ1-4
CASRNERRWTYNEKLFF
TGTGCCAGCAGAAATGAACGCCGGTGGACTTATAATGAAAAACTGTTTTTT
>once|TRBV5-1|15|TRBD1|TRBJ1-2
CASSLEQGVVRGYTF
TGCGCCAGCAGCTTGGAGCAGGGGGTCGTAAGAGGCTACACCTTC
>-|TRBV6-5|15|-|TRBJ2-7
CASSYSQSTIREQYF
TGTGCCAGCAGTTACTCCCAAAGCACGATACGAGAGCAGTACTTC
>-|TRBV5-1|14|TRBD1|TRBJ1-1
CASSLSGTATEAFF
TGCGCCAGCAGCTTGTCCGGGACAGCCACTGAAGCTTTCTTT
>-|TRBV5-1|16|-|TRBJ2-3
CASSLKGSGSTDTQYF
TGCGCCAGCAGCTTGAAGGGGAGCGGGAGCACAGATACGCAGTATTTT
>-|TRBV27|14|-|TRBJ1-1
CASSLWGQNTEAFF
TGTGCCAGCAGTTTATGGGGACAGAACACTGAAGCTTTCTTT
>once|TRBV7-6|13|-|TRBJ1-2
CASSLGPNYGYTF
TGTGCCAGCAGCCTAGGTCCGAACTATGGCTACACCTTC
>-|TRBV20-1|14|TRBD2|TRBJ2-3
CSASSSGGGDTQYF
TGCAGTGCTAGTTCCAGCGGGGGGGGAGATACGCAGTATTTT
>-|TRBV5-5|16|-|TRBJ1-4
CASSLAENEWHEKLFF
TGTGCCAGCAGCTTGGCGGAGAATGAGTGGCATGAAAAACTGTTTTTT
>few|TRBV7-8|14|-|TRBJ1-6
CASSYQSGDSPLHF
TGTGCCAGCAGCTACCAGTCGGGAGACTCACCCCTCCACTTT
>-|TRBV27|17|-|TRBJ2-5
CASSLLVTGAGRETQYF
TGTGCCAGCAGTTTACTTGTAACGGGAGCGGGTCGGGAGACCCAGTACTTC
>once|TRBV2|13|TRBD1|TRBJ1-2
CASSQQGLGGYTF
TGTGCCAGCAGCCAACAGGGGCTTGGTGGCTACACCTTC
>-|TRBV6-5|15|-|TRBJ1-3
CASSPGRSSGNTIYF
TGTGCCAGCAGTCCTGGTCGGAGCTCTGGAAACACCATATATTTT
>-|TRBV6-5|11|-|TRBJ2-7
CASSYTGKQYF
TGTGCCAGCAGCTACACGGGGAAGCAGTACTTC
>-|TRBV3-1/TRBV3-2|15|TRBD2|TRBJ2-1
CASSPRGGRWDEQFF
TGTGCCAGCAGCCCGCGGGGGGGCCGGTGGGATGAGCAGTTCTTC
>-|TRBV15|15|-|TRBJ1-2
CATSRVRDDNYGYTF
TGTGCCACCAGCAGAGTCAGGGATGATAACTATGGCTACACCTTC
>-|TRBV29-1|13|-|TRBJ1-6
CSVAGGGNSPLHF
TGCAGCGTTGCTGGGGGCGGTAATTCACCCCTCCACTTT
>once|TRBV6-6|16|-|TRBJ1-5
CASSYPQSQGHQPQHF
TGTGCCAGCAGTTACCCGCAGTCTCAGGGGCATCAGCCCCAGCATTTT
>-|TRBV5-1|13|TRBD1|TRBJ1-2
CASSSSTGYGYTF
TGCGCCAGCAGCTCATCGACAGGGTATGGCTACACCTTC
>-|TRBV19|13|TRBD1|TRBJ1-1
CASRSDRGTEAFF
TGTGCCAGTAGGTCCGACAGGGGCACTGAAGCTTTCTTT
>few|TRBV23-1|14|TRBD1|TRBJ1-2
CASSQRTGNGGYTF
TGCGCCAGCAGTCAACGGACAGGGAACGGGGGCTACACCTTC
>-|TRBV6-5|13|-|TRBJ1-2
CASERGANYGYTF
TGTGCCAGCGAACGGGGAGCTAACTATGGCTACACCTTC
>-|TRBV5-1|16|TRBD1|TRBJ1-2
CASSLAWDRAIYGYTF
TGCGCCAGCAGCTTGGCCTGGGACAGGGCTATCTATGGCTACACCTTC
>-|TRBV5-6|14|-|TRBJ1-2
CASRRRGGGYGYTF
TGTGCCAGCAGAAGAAGGGGGGGAGGATATGGCTACACCTTC
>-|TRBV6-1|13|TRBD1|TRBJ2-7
CAAGRTGNYEQYF
TGTGCCGCAGGCAGGACAGGAAACTACGAGCAGTACTTC
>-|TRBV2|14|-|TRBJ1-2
CASSGGLPVGSYTF
TGTGCCAGCAGTGGGGGACTACCAGTTGGGAGCTACACCTTC
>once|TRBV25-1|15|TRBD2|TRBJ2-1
CASSDQRGTYNEQFF
TGTGCCAGCAGTGACCAGCGGGGGACGTACAATGAGCAGTTCTTC
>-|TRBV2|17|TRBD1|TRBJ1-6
CASSRRTVGGGNSPLHF
TGTGCCAGCAGCAGAAGGACTGTAGGGGGCGGTAATTCACCCCTCCACTTT
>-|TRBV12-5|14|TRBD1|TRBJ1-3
CASALVIQGNTIYF
TGTGCTAGTGCCTTGGTTATACAGGGGAACACCATATATTTT
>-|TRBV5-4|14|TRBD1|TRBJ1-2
CASSLGQGNYGYTF
TGTGCCAGCAGCTTGGGACAGGGCAACTATGGCTACACCTTC
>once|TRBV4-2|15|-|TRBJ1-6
CASSLASSYNSPLHF
TGTGCCAGCAGCCTCGCGAGCTCCTATAATTCACCCCTCCACTTT
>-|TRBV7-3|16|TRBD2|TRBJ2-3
CASSLIAGGRTDTQYF
TGTGCCAGCAGCTTAATAGCGGGGGGGCGCACAGATACGCAGTATTTT
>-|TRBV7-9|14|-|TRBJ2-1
CASSGDSFYNEQFF
TGTGCCAGCAGCGGGGACTCTTTCTACAATGAGCAGTTCTTC
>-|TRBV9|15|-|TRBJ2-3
CASSVWGDLTDTQYF
TGTGCCAGCAGCGTATGGGGGGACCTCACAGATACGCAGTATTTT
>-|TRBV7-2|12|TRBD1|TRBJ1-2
CASSPTGASYTF
TGTGCCAGCAGTCCAACAGGGGCAAGCTACACCTTC
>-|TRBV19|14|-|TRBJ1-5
CASSSGGGGQPQHF
TGTGCCAGTAGTTCCGGGGGGGGCGGGCAGCCCCAGCATTTT
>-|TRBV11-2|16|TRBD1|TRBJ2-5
CASSSSPTGERETQYF
TGTGCCAGCAGCTCCTCCCCTACAGGGGAGCGAGAGACCCAGTACTTC
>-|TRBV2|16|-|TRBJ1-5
CASSVSGFNSNQPQHF
TGTGCCAGCAGTGTATCGGGATTTAATAGCAATCAGCCCCAGCATTTT
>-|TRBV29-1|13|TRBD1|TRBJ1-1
CSVLTGGRTEAFF
TGCAGCGTCTTGACAGGGGGGCGTACTGAAGCTTTCTTT
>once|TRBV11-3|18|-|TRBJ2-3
CASSPWGQAVGGTDTQYF
TGTGCCAGCAGCCCCTGGGGGCAGGCTGTCGGGGGCACAGATACGCAGTATTTT
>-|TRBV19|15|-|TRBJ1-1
CASSILPPGNTEAFF
TGTGCCAGTAGTATACTCCCCCCGGGGAACACTGAAGCTTTCTTT
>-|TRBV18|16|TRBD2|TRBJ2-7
CASSPTGPGGSYEQYF
TGTGCCAGCTCACCAACAGGTCCGGGGGGATCCTACGAGCAGTACTTC
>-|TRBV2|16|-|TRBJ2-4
CASSEGDFLAKNIQYF
TGTGCCAGCAGTGAAGGGGACTTCTTAGCCAAAAACATTCAGTACTTC
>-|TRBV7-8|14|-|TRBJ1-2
CASSPQGVNYGYTF
TGTGCCAGCAGCCCACAGGGAGTTAACTATGGCTACACCTTC
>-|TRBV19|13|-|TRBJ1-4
CASQDYRGEKLFF
TGTGCCAGCCAGGACTATCGGGGTGAAAAACTGTTTTTT
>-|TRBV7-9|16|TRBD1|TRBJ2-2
CASSQPAGGNTGELFF
TGTGCCAGCAGCCAGCCTGCAGGGGGCAACACCGGGGAGCTGTTTTTT
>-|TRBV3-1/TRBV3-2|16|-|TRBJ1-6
CASSQEAGRMNSPLHF
TGTGCCAGCAGCCAAGAGGCCGGGAGGATGAATTCACCCCTCCACTTT
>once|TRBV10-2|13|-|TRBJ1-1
CASLGTMNTEAFF
TGCGCCAGCCTCGGGACAATGAACACTGAAGCTTTCTTT
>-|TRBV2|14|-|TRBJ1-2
CASSETQVLYGYTF
TGTGCCAGCAGTGAAACCCAGGTTCTCTATGGCTACACCTTC
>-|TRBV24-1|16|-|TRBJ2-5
CATSDSRRASQETQYF
TGTGCCACCAGTGATTCTCGGAGGGCGAGCCAAGAGACCCAGTACTTC
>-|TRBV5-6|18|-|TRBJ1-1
CASTLTWSDNQKNTEAFF
TGTGCCAGCACCCTTACCTGGAGCGATAACCAAAAAAACACTGAAGCTTTCTTT
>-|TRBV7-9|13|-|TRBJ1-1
CASSLRDSSKAFF
TGTGCCAGCAGCTTACGGGACTCCTCTAAAGCTTTCTTT